This T cell receptor beta chain was found in a study of CD8+ T cells in alopecia areata. Overall study context: Tofacitinib was taken orally by treated patients, and the dose was 5 to 10 mg twice daily.

Study-wide results and limits: Many expanded lesional clones persisted during tofacitinib (in both scalp and blood). When scalp samples are sequenced, resident alphabeta T cells of normal skin are also captured.

Treatment reported: oral pan-JAK inhibitor, 5-10 mg twice daily. For this clone: Its target is not known.

Reverse transcription of extracted RNA yielded cDNA, which provided the sequencing template. Assay used: immunoSEQ multiplex PCR; TCRdb lists only in-frame clones, some missing. The table lists 60,000 to 85,000 clones, around two thirds of them singletons. CDR1 is MNHEY, CDR2 SVGAGI, per germline. The trim removed 2 bases at V and 2 bases at J, leaving 9 bases unmatched. The CDR3 covers 16 residues. V and J are TRBV6-5 and TRBJ2-7, with 7 bases fitting TRBD1. The receptor was derived from a human donor with alopecia areata. Here the sequenced sample was CD8+ T cells sorted from blood, taken at week 24, from a patient treated with tofacitinib. CDR3 loop: CASSYTSGTETYEQYF. CDR3 bases: TGTGCCAGCAGTTACACATCCGGGACAGAAACCTACGAGCAGTACTTC.